The 3 T cell receptor beta chains below come from one sample, sequenced in a study of beta chain features in type 1 diabetes. Expressed TCRB transcripts were sequenced because the entire RNA isolate underwent reverse transcription. Here immunoSEQ multiplex PCR was the method, and the copy in TCRdb shows in-frame clones only, minus some. The data hold about 900,000 clones, with 15% to 20% observed a single time. The sequencing input was naive CD4+ T cells from blood. The source is a young woman in good health.

A remark on this clone: The sample holds other DNA sequences that translate to the same CDR3. The V gene is TRBV7-3, the J gene TRBJ2-1; maybe TRBD1 (6 bases). The CDR3 length is 15 residues. Between the trimmed V and J ends, which lost 5 bases and 0 bases, there was a span of 11 bases. CDR1 and CDR2 from the germline V gene are SGHTA and FQGTGA. The CDR3: CASSPDRSSYNEQFF. Written as DNA, the CDR3 is TGTGCCAGCAGCCCAGACAGGAGCTCCTACAATGAGCAGTTCTTC.

The chain carries TRBV21-1 and TRBJ1-2; whether TRBD1, the table's D call, matches the DNA was not checked. TRBV21-1 is reported as a pseudogene. CDR3 length: 18 amino acids. CDR3 nucleotides: TGTGCCAGCAGCAAGTGCCGCCGGAGAAAGGGGGCGGACTATGGCTACACCTTC. Protein: CASSKCRRRKGADYGYTF.

This clone was counted a few times. This chain joins TRBV14 and TRBJ2-2, with 10 bases identical to TRBD2. This CDR3 is built from 15 residues. Germline V gene lookup returns CDR1 SGHDN and CDR2 FVKESK. J lost 2 bases, V lost 4 bases, and 1 base had no gene match. CDR3 region: CASSRLAGNTGELFF. CDR3 nucleotide sequence: TGTGCCAGCAGCCGACTAGCGGGTAACACCGGGGAGCTGTTTTTT.